Below, 21 T cell receptor beta chains from the same sample are listed, as sequenced in a study of CD8 T cells in ankylosing spondylitis. One entry per CDR3 protein results from TCRdb running MiXCR on the 5' RACE reads. Among 40,000 or so distinct CDR3 sequences, roughly 2.6% were seen once, and the ten largest hold around 4.5%. Source material: blood, either unsorted or a sorted T cell fraction (not recorded which). These receptors all stem from a male donor with ankylosing spondylitis or in good health (not recorded which).

This clonotype was observed at least ten times. The chain couples TRBV9 to TRBJ2-1, with D possibly being TRBD2 (6 bases). There are 15 residues in the CDR3. Germline V gene lookup returns CDR1 SGDLS and CDR2 YYNGEE. V shed 3 bases and J shed 5 bases, with 15 bases lying between them. The CDR3 coding sequence is TGTGCCAGCAGCGCCCGCGGGATCCCCCACAATGAGCAGTTCTTC. It is translated as CASSARGIPHNEQFF.

This clonotype was seen many times. This chain joins TRBV9 and TRBJ2-2; no firm D call. The germline CDR1 and CDR2 sequences are SGDLS and YYNGEE. CDR3 length: 18 amino acids. V dropped 0 bases and J dropped 0 bases, with 15 bases sitting between them. In DNA form, the CDR3 reads TGTGCCAGCAGCGTAGGGACCCACACGTTCGCGAACACCGGGGAGCTGTTTTTT. This sequence encodes CASSVGTHTFANTGELFF.

This clonotype was observed at least ten times. J is TRBJ2-7 and V is TRBV9; no clear D gene. The CDR3 has 14 amino acids. The V end was cut by 4 bases, the J end by 2 bases, with 13 bases between. Germline CDR1 SGDLS, CDR2 YYNGEE. Written as DNA, the CDR3 is TGTGCCAGCAGCCCCAGGCAGATAGCCTACGAGCAGTACTTC. This gives the protein CASSPRQIAYEQYF.

This clonotype occurred many times. V gene TRBV9 combines with J gene TRBJ1-5; D possibly corresponds to TRBD1 (5 bases). CDR3 length: 13 residues. Trimming removed 0 bases at V and 6 bases at J, with 7 bases between. Germline CDR1 reads SGDLS; CDR2 reads YYNGEE. In nucleotides, the CDR3 is TGTGCCAGCAGCGTAGGACAGCTTCAGCCCCAGCATTTT. Its protein product is CASSVGQLQPQHF.

This clonotype was detected ten times or more. The chain employs TRBV9 and TRBJ2-3, with D perhaps being TRBD1 or TRBD2 (5 bases each). Trimming took 5 bases from V and 8 from J, leaving 15 bases between them. This CDR3 has 13 residues. The V gene's germline CDR1 is SGDLS and CDR2 YYNGEE. The CDR3 region is CASRPSGAVTQYF. CDR3 bases: TGTGCCAGCAGACCCTCCGGGGCGGTTACGCAGTATTTT. Variable domain in full (rest from reference TRBV9 and TRBJ2-3): DSGVTQTPKHLITATGQRVTLRCSPRSGDLSVYWYQQSLDQGLQFLIQYYNGEERAKGNILERFSAQQFPDLHSELNLSSLELGDSALYFCASRPSGAVTQYFGPGTRLTVL.

This clonotype was observed at least ten times. The rearrangement uses TRBV9 and TRBJ1-4; 7 positions agree with TRBD1. V was clipped by 6 bases and J by 5 bases; unmatched bases: 7. Germline V lookup: CDR1 SGDLS, CDR2 YYNGEE. The CDR3 has 14 amino acids. The CDR3 DNA sequence: TGTGCCAGCACCCGGGACAGCTCAAATGAAAAACTGTTTTTT. Residues: CASTRDSSNEKLFF.

This clonotype was detected ten times or more. The chain links TRBV9 to TRBJ2-7; no definite D call. V was pared by 0 bases and J by 2 bases, with 9 bases between. The germline V gene encodes CDR1 SGDLS and CDR2 YYNGEE. CDR3 length: 14 amino acids. CDR3 nucleotide sequence: TGTGCCAGCAGCGTAGGTTGGGCGGCCTACGAGCAGTACTTC. This sequence encodes CASSVGWAAYEQYF.

This clonotype has ten or more counts. Here the CDR3 DNA reads TGTGCCAGCAGTGCGGGAGGGCCAGAAGAGACCCAGTACTTC. Residues: CASSAGGPEETQYF. The rearrangement joins TRBV9 to TRBJ2-5; TRBD2 aligns across 9 bases. Germline CDR1 is SGDLS and CDR2 is YYNGEE. The CDR3 has 14 residues. V was clipped by 5 bases and J by 3 bases; unmatched bases: 5.

In its sample, this clonotype was seen many times. CDR3 in amino acids: CASSVNPNSYEQYF. The CDR3 DNA reads as TGTGCCAGCAGCGTAAACCCTAACTCCTACGAGCAGTACTTC. The rearrangement links TRBV9 to TRBJ2-7; D unresolved. CDR3 length: 14 residues. CDR1 SGDLS and CDR2 YYNGEE come from the germline V gene. The ends were cut back, 1 base at V and 0 bases at J, with 8 bases in the middle.

This clonotype has a count of ten or more. The chain uses TRBV9 and TRBJ2-5, with TRBD2 matching 9 bases. CDR1 and CDR2 from the germline V gene are SGDLS and YYNGEE. The length of the CDR3 is 15 residues. V lost 5 bases to trimming and J lost 5 bases; unmatched junction nucleotides: 10. The CDR3 DNA reads as TGTGCCAGCAGTTTAGGGCTAGCGGGAAGGGAGACCCAGTACTTC. Protein: CASSLGLAGRETQYF. The variable domain in full, completed from reference TRBV9 and TRBJ2-5, reads DSGVTQTPKHLITATGQRVTLRCSPRSGDLSVYWYQQSLDQGLQFLIQYYNGEERAKGNILERFSAQQFPDLHSELNLSSLELGDSALYFCASSLGLAGRETQYFGPGTRLLVL.

This clonotype appeared many times. In nucleotides, the CDR3 is TGTGCCAGCAGCCCGACGCTCCGGGCAGTACAAGAGACCCAGTACTTC. Translated: CASSPTLRAVQETQYF. The chain employs TRBV9 and TRBJ2-5; no clear D gene. With 4 bases removed from V and 2 bases from J, the gap between germline ends came to 18 bases. The CDR3 sequence is 16 residues long. Per the germline V gene, CDR1 is SGDLS and CDR2 is YYNGEE.

This clonotype appeared many times. The chain combines TRBV11-3 with TRBJ2-7; 8 bases line up with TRBD2. The CDR3 totals 16 residues. From germline, CDR1 is SGHNT and CDR2 YENEEA. V lost 3 bases and J lost 1; bases outside the gene matches: 8. The CDR3 nucleotides are TGTGCCAGCAGCTTCTCCCGGGAGGGCCTATCCTACGAGCAGTACTTC. Amino acids: CASSFSREGLSYEQYF.

This clonotype was seen repeatedly, ten times or more. The gene calls are TRBV9 and TRBJ2-5; the match to TRBD2 covers 12 bases. V shed 4 bases, J shed 3 bases, and the junction held 7 bases outside the gene matches. CDR3 length equals 16 residues. The V gene's germline CDR1 is SGDLS and CDR2 YYNGEE. The CDR3 DNA sequence: TGTGCCAGCAGCCCCAGCCCTAGCGGGAGGGAAGAGACCCAGTACTTC. Residues: CASSPSPSGREETQYF.

This clonotype has at least ten counts. The V call is TRBV9, the J call TRBJ1-6; D perhaps matches TRBD1 (5 bases). The germline V gene encodes CDR1 SGDLS and CDR2 YYNGEE. This CDR3 spans 14 amino acids. V lost 6 bases, J lost 10 bases, and 17 bases lay in between. CDR3 region: CASTFGAERSPLHF. Written as DNA, the CDR3 is TGTGCCAGCACCTTCGGGGCCGAAAGATCACCCCTCCACTTT.

This clonotype has at least ten counts. The J gene is TRBJ2-2, the V gene TRBV9, with D tentatively TRBD1 (5 bases). Germline assignment: CDR1 SGDLS and CDR2 YYNGEE. V was shortened by 0 bases and J by 5 bases, with 14 bases between the two germline ends. The CDR3 is 16 amino acids. CDR3 protein: CASSVGEGARTGELFF. In DNA form, the CDR3 reads TGTGCCAGCAGCGTAGGCGAAGGGGCGCGGACCGGGGAGCTGTTTTTT.

This clonotype was seen many times. This sequence joins TRBV9 and TRBJ2-2; 8 nucleotides match TRBD2. The germline V gene has CDR1 SGDLS and CDR2 YYNGEE. This CDR3 spans 16 amino acids. V lost 3 bases and J lost 5; bases outside the gene matches: 9. DNA for the CDR3: TGTGCCAGCAGCGATCCGGGACTAGGAAGTACCGGGGAGCTGTTTTTT. This encodes CASSDPGLGSTGELFF.

This clonotype was counted ten times or more. The CDR3 nucleotides are TGTGCCAGCAGCGTAGGAGGGGACGCGGATACGCAGTATTTT. It codes for CASSVGGDADTQYF. The genes are TRBV9 and TRBJ2-3, with D possibly being TRBD1 or TRBD2 (5 bases each). V lost 0 bases and J 6 bases, leaving 11 bases between the germline ends. In germline, CDR1 is SGDLS, CDR2 YYNGEE. The CDR3 loop spans 14 amino acids.

This chain uses TRBV9 with TRBJ2-1; D is perhaps TRBD1 or TRBD2 (5 bases each). Germline CDR1 reads SGDLS; CDR2 reads YYNGEE. Deletions cut 0 bases from V and 8 bases from J, with 12 bases between. The CDR3 is 14 residues long. The CDR3, as DNA: TGTGCCAGCAGCGTAGGAGGGGATCGGGATGAGCAGTTCTTC. Its translation is CASSVGGDRDEQFF.

This clonotype has a count of ten or more. The rearrangement joins TRBV9 to TRBJ2-2; tentatively, D is TRBD2 (5 bases). Germline V gives CDR1 SGDLS, CDR2 YYNGEE. The CDR3 is 15 amino acids. V lost 5 bases and J lost 1, with 12 bases in between. For the CDR3, the DNA is TGTGCCAGCAGTAGAACCGGGGTGAACACCGGGGAGCTGTTTTTT. As protein: CASSRTGVNTGELFF.

This clonotype was counted ten times or more. V usage is TRBV9 and J usage is TRBJ2-1, with TRBD2 identical over 7 bases. This CDR3 is 15 amino acids long. V dropped 2 bases and J dropped 1; count of bases not matched to a gene: 3. Germline CDR1 and CDR2: SGDLS and YYNGEE. The CDR3 DNA follows: TGTGCCAGCAGCGTTGGTAGCGGGTCCTACAATGAGCAGTTCTTC. Amino acid sequence: CASSVGSGSYNEQFF.

This clonotype was observed many times. V gene TRBV9 combines with J gene TRBJ1-2; TRBD1 is a possible D gene (5 bases). Germline assignment: CDR1 SGDLS and CDR2 YYNGEE. The CDR3 totals 14 residues. V lost 0 bases, J lost 8 bases, and 14 bases lay in between. CDR3 region: CASSVGGTLGGYTF. DNA for the CDR3: TGTGCCAGCAGCGTAGGTGGGACCCTGGGCGGCTACACCTTC.